One T cell receptor (beta chain) is described in this entry. In its sample, this clonotype was seen a few times. Its antigen is unknown. Base qualities are not provided; no much larger clone lies one nucleotide away. Libraries were built with 5' RACE. Instrument on record: Illumina HiSeq 2500. A second PCR of about 7 to 12 cycles was performed with a sample-barcoded 5' primer and a J-beta primer mix. A unique molecular identifier was introduced onto each TCR beta cDNA molecule by a template-switch 5' adaptor carrying 12 random nucleotides. Each sample yielded at least 3 million CDR3-containing paired-end reads. The Mint cDNA synthesis kit, primed by a TRBC-specific oligonucleotide, was used to synthesize first-strand cDNA from all RNA. Following uracil-DNA glycosylase treatment, a first 18-cycle PCR with universal primers M1SS and BC2_uni_R was performed on all cDNA. As for how the authors treated the data: Normalization of each sample was performed by random selection of 1 million high-quality reads, each carrying a distinct molecular identifier. Reads sharing molecular identifiers were discarded rather than binned into consensus sequences. MiTCR, run with a Q25 quality threshold and the strictest error-elimination algorithm, handled CDR3 identification, clonotype clustering and error correction. Lower-bound total TCR beta diversity was estimated with a nonparametric unseen species model using Euler transformation. TCRdb redid the processing of the public reads, applying fastp at Q25 and MiXCR, and retained in-frame beta chains. Each CDR3 protein appears once, grouped with its most common genes and DNA. TCRdb assigned the V and J calls; the authors' analysis was not used. Across this sample there are about 1,400,000 distinct CDR3 sequences, with about 43% seen only once. The ten most abundant clones make up 7% to 9% of the sample.

The sample originates from a study of blood T cells in healthy people across ages (dated by TCRdb to between 2014 and 2017). Study-level background: In model experiments, template switching captured about one uniquely barcoded TCR beta cDNA molecule for every two T cells. Using deep sequencing normalized with unique cDNA molecular identifiers, the study measured how TCR beta repertoire diversity changes with age. Using the same blood draw, the study looked at two additional independent replicas of 1 million unique cDNA reads for two donors, one aged 18 to 30 and the other aged 80 or older. Donors of different ages were randomly distributed across sequencing lanes to avoid experimental bias. The donors were split into four age groups: young (average approximately 16 years), middle-aged (roughly 42), aged (more than 60) and long-lived (roughly 88).

The donors were around 39 Caucasian individuals from Russia, aged roughly 6 to 100 years, who were systemically healthy. Around 10 milliliters of peripheral blood were drawn from each donor into EDTA-treated Vacutainer tubes. Ficoll-Paque density-gradient centrifugation was used to isolate PBMCs, with at least 7 million obtained per sample. Trizol reagent was used to extract total RNA from PBMCs, with at least 5.5 micrograms per sample. Naive CD45RAhigh/CD27high T cell percentages were measured by flow cytometry on a PBMC aliquot from every donor. The junction shows trimming of 0 bases on V and 9 bases on J, and the gene matches do not reach 9 bases of it. The germline V gene encodes CDR1 SGHRS and CDR2 YFSETQ. CDR3 length: 17 amino acids, cysteine to phenylalanine. Just the 51-base CDR3 DNA is kept, in frame starting at base 1. The paper as a whole reports these results and caveats: There was a strong correlation between observed TCR beta diversity and the percentage of naive T cells measured by flow cytometry. As age increased, observed TCR beta diversity per million T cells dropped in a roughly linear way, and a significant reduction was already evident by age 40. Estimates of total diversity from one million sequenced T cells were regarded as lower bounds and underestimates. Compared with the aged group, the long-lived group had more naive CD4+ T cells, fewer expanded clones and increased TCR diversity, a pattern suggesting age selection. The CMV infection status of donors was not known, potentially confounding age-related changes in expanded clonotypes. Since profiling was done on bulk unsorted PBMCs, naive and antigen-experienced compartments could not be conclusively compared.

The clonotype comes from a woman under 30 in good health. The V gene is TRBV5-1 and the J gene is TRBJ2-4, and 13 junctional nucleotides match TRBD2. Sample: blood. For the CDR3, the sequence is CASSLGTSGGPGSIQYF. At the DNA level, the sequence is TGCGCCAGCAGCTTGGGGACTAGCGGGGGCCCCGGGAGCATTCAGTACTTC. Joined to the reference TRBV5-1 and TRBJ2-4 proteins, this CDR3 gives the full variable domain: KAGVTQTPRYLIKTRGQQVTLSCSPISGHRSVSWYQQTPGQGLQFLFEYFSETQRNKGNFPGRFSGRQFSNSRSEMNVSTLELGDSALYLCASSLGTSGGPGSIQYFGAGTRLSVL.